The rows below give T cell receptor beta chains drawn from one sample of a study of T cells after yellow fever vaccination. TCRdb reanalysed the 5' RACE reads using MiXCR and keeps one entry per CDR3 protein. The sample has hundreds of thousands of distinct CDR3 sequences; about 13% are singletons. The specimen comprised PBMCs, sampled on the day of the yellow fever booster vaccination. The source of these receptors is a man younger than 40 who received the YFV17D yellow fever vaccine. The CDR3 runs from the conserved cysteine through the conserved F or W. D genes are given only for firm matches. Where a row states a size, it is once, few, many or the class of an expanded clone; other rows omit it.

V gene	D gene	J gene	clone size	CDR3 protein	CDR3 DNA
TRBV18	TRBD2	TRBJ2-1	NA	CDSSPPGRGSYNEQFF	TGTGACAGCTCACCACCGGGGCGGGGGTCCTACAATGAGCAGTTCTTC
TRBV5-1	TRBD2	TRBJ2-1	NA	CASSLIATSGHNEQFF	TGCGCCAGCAGCTTGATCGCGACTAGCGGCCACAATGAGCAGTTCTTC
TRBV7-8	NA	TRBJ1-5	NA	CASSPNSGARDQPQHF	TGTGCCAGCAGCCCGAATTCAGGGGCCAGGGATCAGCCCCAGCATTTT
TRBV28	TRBD1	TRBJ1-1	few	CASSLVGQGAKEAFF	TGTGCCAGCAGTTTAGTGGGACAGGGGGCTAAGGAGGCTTTCTTT
TRBV20-1	NA	TRBJ2-1	NA	CSARDWGAPYNEQFF	TGCAGTGCTAGAGATTGGGGGGCCCCCTACAATGAGCAGTTCTTC
TRBV6-4	NA	TRBJ1-1	few	CASSAQPGEGSEAFF	TGTGCCAGCAGTGCCCAGCCGGGCGAGGGCTCTGAAGCTTTCTTT
TRBV20-1	TRBD2	TRBJ2-5	NA	CSARDPLASGQETQYF	TGCAGTGCTAGAGATCCACTAGCGTCGGGACAAGAGACCCAGTACTTC
TRBV30	TRBD2	TRBJ2-7	NA	CAWMASGTYEQYF	TGTGCCTGGATGGCTAGCGGGACTTACGAGCAGTACTTC
TRBV4-3	NA	TRBJ1-6	NA	CASSQDLTVYNSPLHF	TGCGCCAGCAGCCAAGATCTCACGGTGTATAATTCACCCCTCCACTTT
TRBV6-5	TRBD2	TRBJ2-1	NA	CASSYSIELAELGGQFF	TGTGCCAGCAGTTACTCGATTGAACTAGCGGAATTAGGGGGGCAGTTCTTC
TRBV11-2	NA	TRBJ2-2	few	CASSQAGTMIVGELFF	TGTGCCAGCAGCCAAGCCGGGACAATGATTGTCGGGGAGCTGTTTTTT
TRBV6-2/TRBV6-3	NA	TRBJ1-1	few	CASSPLDGRITEAFF	TGTGCCAGCAGCCCGTTGGACGGAAGGATCACTGAAGCTTTCTTT
TRBV6-1	NA	TRBJ2-7	NA	CASGAETYEQYF	TGTGCCAGCGGGGCAGAGACCTACGAGCAGTACTTC
TRBV20-1	TRBD2	TRBJ2-5	NA	CSARWLAGVETQYF	TGCAGTGCTAGGTGGCTAGCGGGAGTAGAGACCCAGTACTTC
TRBV20-1	TRBD2	TRBJ2-1	few	CSARLLAAAYNEQFF	TGCAGTGCGCGACTCCTAGCGGCTGCCTACAATGAGCAGTTCTTC